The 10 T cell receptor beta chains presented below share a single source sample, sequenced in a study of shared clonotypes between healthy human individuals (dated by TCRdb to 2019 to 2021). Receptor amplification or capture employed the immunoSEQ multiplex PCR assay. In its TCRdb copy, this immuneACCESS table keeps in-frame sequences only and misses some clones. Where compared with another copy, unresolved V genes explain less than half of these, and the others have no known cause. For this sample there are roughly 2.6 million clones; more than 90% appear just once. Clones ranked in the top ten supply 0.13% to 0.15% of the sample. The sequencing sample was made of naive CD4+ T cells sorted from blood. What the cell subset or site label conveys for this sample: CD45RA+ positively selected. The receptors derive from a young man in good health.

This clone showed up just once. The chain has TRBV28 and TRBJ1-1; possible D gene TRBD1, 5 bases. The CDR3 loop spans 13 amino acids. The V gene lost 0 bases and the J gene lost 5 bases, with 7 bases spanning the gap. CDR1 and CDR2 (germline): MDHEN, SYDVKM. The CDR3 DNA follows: TGTGCCAGCAGTTTATGGGGGCCGACTGAAGCTTTCTTT. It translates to CASSLWGPTEAFF. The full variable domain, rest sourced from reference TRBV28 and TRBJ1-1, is DVKVTQSSRYLVKRTGEKVFLECVQDMDHENMFWYRQDPGLGLRLIYFSYDVKMKEKGDIPEGYSVSREKKERFSLILESASTNQTSMYLCASSLWGPTEAFFGQGTRLTVV.

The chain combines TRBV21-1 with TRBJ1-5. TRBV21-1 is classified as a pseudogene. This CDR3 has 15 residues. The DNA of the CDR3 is TGTGCCAGCAGGGAGACGGGGTACGGCAATCAGCCCCAGCATTTT. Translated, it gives CASRETGYGNQPQHF.

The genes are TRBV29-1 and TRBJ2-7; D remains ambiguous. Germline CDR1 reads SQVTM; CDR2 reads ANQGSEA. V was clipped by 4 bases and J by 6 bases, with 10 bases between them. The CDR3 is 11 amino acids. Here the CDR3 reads CSVGGKGEQYF. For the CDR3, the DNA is TGCAGCGTTGGGGGTAAGGGCGAGCAGTACTTC.

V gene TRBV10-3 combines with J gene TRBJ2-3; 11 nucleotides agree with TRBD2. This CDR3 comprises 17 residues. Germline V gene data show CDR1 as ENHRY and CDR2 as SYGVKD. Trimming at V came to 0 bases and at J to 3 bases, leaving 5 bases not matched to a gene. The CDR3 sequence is CAISESGSGRETDTQYF. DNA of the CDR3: TGTGCCATCAGTGAGTCGGGTAGCGGGAGGGAGACAGATACGCAGTATTTT.

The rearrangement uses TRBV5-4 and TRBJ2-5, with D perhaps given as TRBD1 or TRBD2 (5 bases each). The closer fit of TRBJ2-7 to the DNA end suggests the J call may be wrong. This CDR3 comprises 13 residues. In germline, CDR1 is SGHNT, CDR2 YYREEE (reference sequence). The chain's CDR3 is CASSLRRQGEQYF. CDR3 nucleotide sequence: TGTGCCAGCAGCTTGCGGAGGCAGGGCGAGCAGTACTTC.

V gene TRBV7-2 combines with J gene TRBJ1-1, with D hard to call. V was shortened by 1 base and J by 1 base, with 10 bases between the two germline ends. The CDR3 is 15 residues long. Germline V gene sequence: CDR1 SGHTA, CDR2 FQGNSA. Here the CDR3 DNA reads TGTGCCAGCAGCTTAGAGCGCCAGAAGAACACTGAAGCTTTCTTT. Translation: CASSLERQKNTEAFF.

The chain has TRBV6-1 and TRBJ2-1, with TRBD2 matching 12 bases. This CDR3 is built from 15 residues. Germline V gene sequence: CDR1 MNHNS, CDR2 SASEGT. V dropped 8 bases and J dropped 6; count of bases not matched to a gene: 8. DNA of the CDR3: TGTGCCAGCGGCGAGACTAGCGGGAGCTTCAATGAGCAGTTCTTC. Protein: CASGETSGSFNEQFF.

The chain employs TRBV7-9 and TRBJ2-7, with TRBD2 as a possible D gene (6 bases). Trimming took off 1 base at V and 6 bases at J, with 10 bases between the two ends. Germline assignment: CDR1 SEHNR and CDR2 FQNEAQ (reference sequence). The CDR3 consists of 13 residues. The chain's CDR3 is CASSLVHGSEQYF. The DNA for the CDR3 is TGTGCCAGCAGCTTAGTACACGGGAGCGAGCAGTACTTC.

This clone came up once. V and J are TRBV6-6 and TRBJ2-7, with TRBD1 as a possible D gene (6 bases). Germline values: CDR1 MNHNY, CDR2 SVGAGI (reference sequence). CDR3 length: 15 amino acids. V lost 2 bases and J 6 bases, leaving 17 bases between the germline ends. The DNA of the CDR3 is TGTGCCAGCAGTTACCCCAGAACAGGGTCCGCCGAGCAGTACTTC. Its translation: CASSYPRTGSAEQYF.

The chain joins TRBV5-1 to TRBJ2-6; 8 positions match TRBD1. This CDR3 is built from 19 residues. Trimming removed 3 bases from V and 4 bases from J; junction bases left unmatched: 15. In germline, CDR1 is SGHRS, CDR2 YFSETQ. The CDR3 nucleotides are TGCGCCAGCAGCTATGGGGCCGGGACAGGTTTTTTCGGGGCCAACGTCCTGACTTTC. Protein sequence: CASSYGAGTGFFGANVLTF.